The rows below give T cell receptor beta chains drawn from one sample of a study of blood T cell repertoires in COVID-19. Data came from immunoSEQ multiplex PCR; TCRdb stores just in-frame clones and leaves some out. Here the sample spans 150,000 or so clones, around 83% being singletons. What was sequenced was peripheral blood. All receptors come from a woman in her sixties with COVID-19, enrolled during active disease. Both conserved end residues are part of each CDR3. A D gene is named only where the DNA matches it firmly. Only some rows state a clone size, as once, few, many or a class for expanded clones.

.	TRBV7-9	.	TRBJ1-1	CASSLGPTVKRTEAFF	TGTGCCAGCAGCTTAGGCCCGACAGTCAAACGGACTGAAGCTTTCTTT
TRBD1	TRBV11-2	.	TRBJ1-6	CASSPRQGRGMGSPLHF	TGTGCCAGCAGCCCCCGACAGGGAAGGGGGATGGGGTCACCCCTCCACTTT
.	TRBV7-3	.	TRBJ1-1	CASSLQGRGTEAFF	TGTGCCAGCAGCTTACAGGGGAGGGGGACTGAAGCTTTCTTT
.	TRBV5-1	.	TRBJ2-5	CASSSRTAQEETQYF	TGCGCCAGCAGCTCCCGGACAGCCCAGGAAGAGACCCAGTACTTC
.	TRBV7-2	.	TRBJ1-6	CASSLVRNNNSPLHF	TGTGCCAGCAGCTTAGTGAGGAACAATAATTCACCCCTCCACTTT
.	TRBV3-1/TRBV3-2	.	TRBJ1-1	CASSRQDTLNTEAFF	TGTGCCAGCAGCCGCCAGGACACCTTGAACACTGAAGCTTTCTTT
.	TRBV7-3	.	TRBJ1-2	CASSPPVGGGYGYTF	TGTGCCAGCAGCCCCCCTGTGGGAGGGGGATATGGCTACACCTTC
TRBD2	TRBV6-2/TRBV6-3	.	TRBJ2-3	CASSYEPGLAGFSTDTQYF	TGTGCCAGCAGTTACGAACCGGGACTAGCGGGGTTTAGCACAGATACGCAGTATTTT
.	TRBV2	.	TRBJ1-2	CASSDSLGWGDYGYTF	TGTGCCAGCAGTGACTCTCTCGGATGGGGAGACTATGGCTACACCTTC
.	TRBV6-5	.	TRBJ1-2	CASSAQVSYGYTF	TGTGCCAGCAGCGCACAGGTATCCTATGGCTACACCTTC
.	TRBV18	.	TRBJ1-1	CASSGQKGANTEAFF	TGTGCCAGCTCCGGACAGAAAGGGGCGAACACTGAAGCTTTCTTT
.	TRBV6-5	.	TRBJ1-2	CASSYTVSPSYGYTF	TGTGCCAGCAGTTACACTGTGTCCCCGAGCTATGGCTACACCTTC
TRBD1	TRBV6-5	once	TRBJ1-1	CASSTMDRGFEAFF	TGTGCCAGCAGTACGATGGACAGGGGGTTTGAAGCTTTCTTT
.	TRBV5-1	.	TRBJ2-5	CASSPNLGDQETQYF	TGCGCCAGCAGCCCCAATTTAGGGGACCAAGAGACCCAGTACTTC
.	TRBV25-1	once	TRBJ1-1	CASSPSRGGAFF	TGTGCCAGCAGTCCAAGCAGGGGTGGAGCTTTCTTT
.	TRBV6-5	.	TRBJ1-5	CASSRERNQPQHF	TGTGCCAGCAGCCGGGAGAGAAATCAGCCCCAGCATTTT
.	TRBV6-5	.	TRBJ1-5	CASIRAGSGNQPQHF	TGTGCCAGCATTAGAGCGGGGAGCGGCAATCAGCCCCAGCATTTT
TRBD2	TRBV11-3	.	TRBJ2-1	CASSPLASAYNEQFF	TGTGCCAGCAGCCCACTAGCGTCCGCCTACAATGAGCAGTTCTTC
TRBD1	TRBV5-1	.	TRBJ1-4	CASSSPGQGLDNEKLFF	TGCGCCAGCAGCTCCCCTGGACAGGGGCTTGATAATGAAAAACTGTTTTTT
.	TRBV3-1/TRBV3-2	.	TRBJ1-1	CASSPRTVTEAFF	TGTGCCAGCAGCCCCCGGACAGTCACTGAAGCTTTCTTT
TRBD1	TRBV10-2	once	TRBJ2-7	CATRRDRASYEQYF	TGCGCCACCCGCCGGGACAGGGCGTCCTACGAGCAGTACTTC
.	TRBV27	.	TRBJ1-2	CASSLAGDGYTF	TGTGCCAGCAGTTTAGCAGGGGACGGCTACACCTTC
TRBD1	TRBV10-2	few	TRBJ1-3	CASTGTGRNTIYF	TGCGCCAGCACCGGGACAGGCAGAAACACCATATATTTT
TRBD1	TRBV25-1	few	TRBJ1-6	CASTGRDRGGYNSPLHF	TGTGCCAGCACCGGCCGGGACAGGGGCGGGTATAATTCACCCCTCCACTTT
TRBD1	TRBV30	.	TRBJ1-1	CAWGQGNTEAFF	TGTGCCTGGGGACAGGGCAACACTGAAGCTTTCTTT
TRBD2	TRBV29-1	.	TRBJ2-7	CSVAGTSGSRDEQYF	TGCAGCGTTGCCGGGACTAGCGGGAGTCGCGACGAGCAGTACTTC
TRBD2	TRBV11-2	.	TRBJ2-5	CASSLGVGGVRETQYF	TGTGCCAGCAGCTTAGGAGTGGGGGGGGTTCGGGAGACCCAGTACTTC
TRBD2	TRBV27	.	TRBJ2-1	CASSSTSGNANEQFF	TGTGCCAGCAGTTCCACTAGCGGGAATGCAAATGAGCAGTTCTTC